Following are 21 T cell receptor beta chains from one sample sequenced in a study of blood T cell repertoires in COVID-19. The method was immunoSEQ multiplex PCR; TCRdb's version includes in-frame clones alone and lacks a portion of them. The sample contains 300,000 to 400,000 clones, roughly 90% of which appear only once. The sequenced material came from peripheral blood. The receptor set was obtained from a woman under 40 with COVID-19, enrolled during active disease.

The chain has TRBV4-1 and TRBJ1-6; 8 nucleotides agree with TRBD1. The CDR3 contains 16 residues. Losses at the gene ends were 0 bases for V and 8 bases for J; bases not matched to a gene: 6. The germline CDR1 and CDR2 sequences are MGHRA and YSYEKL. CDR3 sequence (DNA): TGCGCCAGCAGCCAAGATTGGGGGACAGGTTATTCACCCCTCCACTTT. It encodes CASSQDWGTGYSPLHF.

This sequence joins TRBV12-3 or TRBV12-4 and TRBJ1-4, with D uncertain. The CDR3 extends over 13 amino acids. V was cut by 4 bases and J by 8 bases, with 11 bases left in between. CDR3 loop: CASSYGSSEKLFF. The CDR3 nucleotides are TGTGCCAGCAGTTACGGGAGTTCAGAAAAACTGTTTTTT.

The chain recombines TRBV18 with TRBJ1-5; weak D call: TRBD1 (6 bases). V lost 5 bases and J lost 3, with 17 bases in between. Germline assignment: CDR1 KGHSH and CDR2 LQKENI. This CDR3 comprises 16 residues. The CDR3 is CASSLDLGQNNQPQHF. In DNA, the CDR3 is TGTGCCAGCTCATTAGACCTCGGACAGAACAATCAGCCCCAGCATTTT. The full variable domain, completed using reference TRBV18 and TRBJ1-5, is NAGVMQNPRHLVRRRGQEARLRCSPMKGHSHVYWYRQLPEEGLKFMVYLQKENIIDESGMPKERFSAEFPKEGPSILRIQQVVRGDSAAYFCASSLDLGQNNQPQHFGDGTRLSIL.

The CDR3 protein is CASSPRGSKQPQHF. The CDR3, as DNA: TGTGCCAGCAGTCCCAGGGGCAGTAAACAGCCCCAGCATTTT. V is TRBV6-5 and J is TRBJ1-5; possible D gene TRBD1, 6 bases. The CDR3 spans 14 residues. Germline V gives CDR1 MNHEY, CDR2 SVGAGI. Trimming took off 5 bases at V and 7 bases at J, with 15 bases between the two ends.

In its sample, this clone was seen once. CDR3 bases: TGCGCCAGCAGCCGGGGCGCTGACCTCACCGGGGAGCTGTTTTTT. Its protein is CASSRGADLTGELFF. This chain joins TRBV4-3 and TRBJ2-2; D is possibly TRBD1 (5 bases). Trimming took off 4 bases at V and 4 bases at J, with 13 bases between the two ends. The CDR3 consists of 15 residues. Per germline, CDR1 LGHNA and CDR2 YSLEER.

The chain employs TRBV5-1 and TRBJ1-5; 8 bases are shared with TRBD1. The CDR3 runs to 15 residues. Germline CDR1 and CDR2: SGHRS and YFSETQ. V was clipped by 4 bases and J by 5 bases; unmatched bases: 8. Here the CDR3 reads CASSPRTGRYQPQHF. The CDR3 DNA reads TGCGCCAGCAGCCCCCGGACAGGGAGGTATCAGCCCCAGCATTTT.

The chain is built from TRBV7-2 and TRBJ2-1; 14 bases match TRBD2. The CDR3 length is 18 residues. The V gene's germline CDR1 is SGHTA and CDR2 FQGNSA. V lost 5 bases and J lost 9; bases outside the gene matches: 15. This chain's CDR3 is CASSGQPGLAGEGGEQFF. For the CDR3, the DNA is TGTGCCAGCAGCGGACAACCGGGACTAGCGGGAGAAGGCGGTGAGCAGTTCTTC.

The CDR3 loop reads CASSDLAGENYGYTF. Written as DNA, the CDR3 is TGTGCCAGCAGTGATTTGGCAGGGGAAAACTATGGCTACACCTTC. The chain employs TRBV6-4 and TRBJ1-2; possible D gene TRBD1, 6 bases. Germline V gives CDR1 MRHNA, CDR2 SNTAGT. The CDR3 extends over 15 amino acids. V was clipped by 3 bases and J by 2 bases, with 13 bases between them.

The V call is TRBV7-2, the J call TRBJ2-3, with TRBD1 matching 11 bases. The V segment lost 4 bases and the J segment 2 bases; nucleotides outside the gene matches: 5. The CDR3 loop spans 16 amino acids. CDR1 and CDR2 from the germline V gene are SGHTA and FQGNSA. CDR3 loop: CASSSRTGGDTDTQYF. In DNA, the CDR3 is TGTGCCAGCAGCTCTCGGACAGGGGGCGACACAGATACGCAGTATTTT.

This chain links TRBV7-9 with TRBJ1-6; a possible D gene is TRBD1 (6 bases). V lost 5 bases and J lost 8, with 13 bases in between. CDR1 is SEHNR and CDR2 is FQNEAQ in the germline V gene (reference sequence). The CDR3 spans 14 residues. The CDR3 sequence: CASSNDRYYSPLHF. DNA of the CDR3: TGTGCCAGCAGCAACGACAGGTACTATTCACCCCTCCACTTT.

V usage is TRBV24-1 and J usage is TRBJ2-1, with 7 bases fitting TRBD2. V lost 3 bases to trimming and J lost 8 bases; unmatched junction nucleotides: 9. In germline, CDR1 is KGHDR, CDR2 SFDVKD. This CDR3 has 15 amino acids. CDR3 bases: TGTGCCACCAGTGATCTAGGGACTACGACCCATGAGCAGTTCTTC. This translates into CATSDLGTTTHEQFF.

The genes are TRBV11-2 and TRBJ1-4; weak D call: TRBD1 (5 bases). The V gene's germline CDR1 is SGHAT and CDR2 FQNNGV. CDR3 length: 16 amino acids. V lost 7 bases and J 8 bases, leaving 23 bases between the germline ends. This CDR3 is CASTRTAGGRGEKLFF. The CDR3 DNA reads TGTGCCAGCACCCGAACGGCGGGGGGTCGAGGAGAAAAACTGTTTTTT.

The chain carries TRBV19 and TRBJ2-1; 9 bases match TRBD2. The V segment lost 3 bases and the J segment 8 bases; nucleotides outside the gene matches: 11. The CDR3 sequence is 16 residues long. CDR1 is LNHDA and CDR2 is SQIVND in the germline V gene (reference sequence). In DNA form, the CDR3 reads TGTGCCAGTAGTATGGTATCGGGACTAGCAATCCATGAGCAGTTCTTC. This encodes CASSMVSGLAIHEQFF.

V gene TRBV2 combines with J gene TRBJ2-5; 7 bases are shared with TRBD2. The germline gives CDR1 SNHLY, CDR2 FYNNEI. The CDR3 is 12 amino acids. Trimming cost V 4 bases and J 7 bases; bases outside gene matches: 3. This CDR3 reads CASSGEGLTQYF. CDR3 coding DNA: TGTGCCAGCAGTGGGGAGGGGTTGACCCAGTACTTC.

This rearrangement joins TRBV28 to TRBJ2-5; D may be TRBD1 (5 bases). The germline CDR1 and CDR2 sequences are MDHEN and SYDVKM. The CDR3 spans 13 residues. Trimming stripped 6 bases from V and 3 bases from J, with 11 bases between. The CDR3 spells CASSILREETQYF. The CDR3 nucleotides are TGTGCCAGCAGCATACTCAGGGAAGAGACCCAGTACTTC.

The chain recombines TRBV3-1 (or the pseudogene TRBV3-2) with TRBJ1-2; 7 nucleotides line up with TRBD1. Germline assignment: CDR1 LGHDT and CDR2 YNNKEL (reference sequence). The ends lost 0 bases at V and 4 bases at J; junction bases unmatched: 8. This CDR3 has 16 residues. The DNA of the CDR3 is TGTGCCAGCAGCCAAGATCTTATCGGGACAGCCTATGGCTACACCTTC. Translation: CASSQDLIGTAYGYTF.

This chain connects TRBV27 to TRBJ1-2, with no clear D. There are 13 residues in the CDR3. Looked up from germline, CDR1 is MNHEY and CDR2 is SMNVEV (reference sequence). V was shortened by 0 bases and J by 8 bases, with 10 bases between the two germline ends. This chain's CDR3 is CASSLSTGSGYTF. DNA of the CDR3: TGTGCCAGCAGTTTATCGACGGGTTCCGGCTACACCTTC.

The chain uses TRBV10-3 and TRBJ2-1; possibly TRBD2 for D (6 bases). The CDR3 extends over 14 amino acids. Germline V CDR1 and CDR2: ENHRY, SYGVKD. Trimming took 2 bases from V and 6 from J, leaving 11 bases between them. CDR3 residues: CAISEREMANEQFF. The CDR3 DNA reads TGTGCCATCAGTGAGCGGGAGATGGCCAATGAGCAGTTCTTC.

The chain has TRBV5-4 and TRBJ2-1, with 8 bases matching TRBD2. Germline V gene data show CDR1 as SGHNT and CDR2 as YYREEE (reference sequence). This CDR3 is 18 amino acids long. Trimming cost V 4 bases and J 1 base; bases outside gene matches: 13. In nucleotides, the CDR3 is TGTGCCAGCAGCGCCGGACTAGCCCTAGATCCTTCCTACAATGAGCAGTTCTTC. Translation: CASSAGLALDPSYNEQFF.

CDR3 DNA: TGTGCCAGCGGGACATTCTCTGAAGCTTTCTTT. As protein: CASGTFSEAFF. V usage is TRBV19 and J usage is TRBJ1-1; D possibly corresponds to TRBD1 (6 bases). The V gene lost 9 bases and the J gene lost 6 bases, with 11 bases spanning the gap. This CDR3 has 11 amino acids. CDR1 and CDR2 (germline): LNHDA, SQIVND (reference sequence). The full variable domain, its missing parts supplied by reference TRBV19 and TRBJ1-1, is DGGITQSPKYLFRKEGQNVTLSCEQNLNHDAMYWYRQDPGQGLRLIYYSQIVNDFQKGDIAEGYSVSREKKESFPLTVTSAQKNPTAFYLCASGTFSEAFFGQGTRLTVV.

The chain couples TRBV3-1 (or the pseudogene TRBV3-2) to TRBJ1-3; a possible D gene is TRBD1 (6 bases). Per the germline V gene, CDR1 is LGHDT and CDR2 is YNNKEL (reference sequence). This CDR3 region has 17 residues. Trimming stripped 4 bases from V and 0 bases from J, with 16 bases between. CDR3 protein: CASSPRRGDYSGNTIYF. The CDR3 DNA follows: TGTGCCAGCAGCCCAAGGAGGGGGGACTACTCTGGAAACACCATATATTTT.